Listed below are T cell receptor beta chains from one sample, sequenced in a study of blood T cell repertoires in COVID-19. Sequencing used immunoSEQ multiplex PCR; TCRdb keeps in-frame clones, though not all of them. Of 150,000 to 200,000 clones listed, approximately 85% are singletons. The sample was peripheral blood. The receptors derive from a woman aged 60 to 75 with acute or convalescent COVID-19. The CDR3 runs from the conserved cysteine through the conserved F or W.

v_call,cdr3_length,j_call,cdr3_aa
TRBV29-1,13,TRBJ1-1,CSVGEAKNTEAFF
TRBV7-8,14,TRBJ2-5,CASSLYAGGETQYF
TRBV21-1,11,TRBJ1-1,CASSKVSEAFF
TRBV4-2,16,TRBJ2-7,CASSQAGQRGGYEQYF
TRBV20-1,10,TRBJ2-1,CSASRAEQFF
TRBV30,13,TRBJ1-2,CAWSQLQGDGYTF
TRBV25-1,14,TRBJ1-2,CATGNIGQNYGYTF
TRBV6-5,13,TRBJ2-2,CASSRRAGGELFF
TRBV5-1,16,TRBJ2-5,CASSLRLGGGGETQYF
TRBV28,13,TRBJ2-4,CASSLRGQNIQYF
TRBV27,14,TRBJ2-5,CASRRAGVGETQYF
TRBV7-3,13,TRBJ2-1,CASSPGLAYEQFF
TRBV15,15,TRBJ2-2,CATSFRSGYTGELFF
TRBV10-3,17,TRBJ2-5,CAISEVTSGRKAETQYF
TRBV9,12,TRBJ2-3,CASSSSTDTQYF
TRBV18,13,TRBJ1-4,CASSPPQTEKLFF
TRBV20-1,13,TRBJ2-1,CSASSGTLNEQFF
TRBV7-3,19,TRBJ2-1,CASSLTATMPLNRNNEQFF